The rows below give T cell receptor beta chains drawn from one sample of a study of blood T cell repertoires in COVID-19. Profiled with immunoSEQ multiplex PCR; TCRdb holds only in-frame clones, not every one. The sample lists about 81,000 clones, roughly 91% occurring once. What was sequenced was peripheral blood. These receptor sequences come from a woman aged 45-65 years in a cohort sampled during active COVID-19. The CDR3 runs from the conserved cysteine through the conserved F or W. A D gene is named only where the DNA matches it firmly. Clone size is not always given. Where it is, it says once, few, many or a class for expanded clones.

D gene: NA
V gene: TRBV11-2
clone size: NA
J gene: TRBJ2-2
CDR3 protein: CASSFRSGTTNTGELFF
CDR3 DNA: TGTGCCAGCAGCTTCCGGTCCGGGACAACGAACACCGGGGAGCTGTTTTTT

D gene: NA
V gene: TRBV19
clone size: NA
J gene: TRBJ1-1
CDR3 protein: CASSLRGGDTEAFF
CDR3 DNA: TGTGCCAGTAGTCTTCGGGGAGGGGACACTGAAGCTTTCTTT

D gene: NA
V gene: TRBV19
clone size: NA
J gene: TRBJ2-3
CDR3 protein: CASSRAEGGADTQYF
CDR3 DNA: TGTGCCAGTAGTAGGGCCGAGGGAGGTGCAGATACGCAGTATTTT

D gene: NA
V gene: TRBV18
clone size: NA
J gene: TRBJ2-7
CDR3 protein: CASSPEAQPSYEQYF
CDR3 DNA: TGTGCCAGCTCACCAGAAGCACAGCCCTCCTACGAGCAGTACTTC

D gene: TRBD2
V gene: TRBV3-1/TRBV3-2
clone size: once
J gene: TRBJ2-1
CDR3 protein: CASSQVSRLAGVANEQFF
CDR3 DNA: TGTGCCAGCAGCCAAGTCTCTCGCCTAGCGGGAGTTGCCAATGAGCAGTTCTTC

D gene: TRBD2
V gene: TRBV5-1
clone size: NA
J gene: TRBJ2-1
CDR3 protein: CASSLVSGDYNEQFF
CDR3 DNA: TGCGCCAGCAGCTTGGTTAGCGGGGATTACAATGAGCAGTTCTTC

D gene: TRBD1
V gene: TRBV7-3
clone size: NA
J gene: TRBJ2-5
CDR3 protein: CASSLGAGTGGAETQYF
CDR3 DNA: TGTGCCAGCAGCTTAGGTGCCGGGACAGGGGGCGCGGAGACCCAGTACTTC

D gene: TRBD1
V gene: TRBV6-1
clone size: NA
J gene: TRBJ2-1
CDR3 protein: CASSEAGGQNNEQFF
CDR3 DNA: TGTGCCAGCAGTGAAGCAGGGGGACAGAACAATGAGCAGTTCTTC

D gene: NA
V gene: TRBV14
clone size: NA
J gene: TRBJ2-7
CDR3 protein: CASSQSGYEQYF
CDR3 DNA: TGTGCCAGCAGCCAGAGCGGCTACGAGCAGTACTTC

D gene: TRBD2
V gene: TRBV5-1
clone size: NA
J gene: TRBJ2-1
CDR3 protein: CASRLTSGMAHNEQFF
CDR3 DNA: TGCGCCAGCAGGTTGACTAGCGGGATGGCTCACAATGAGCAGTTCTTC

D gene: NA
V gene: TRBV6-5
clone size: NA
J gene: TRBJ1-2
CDR3 protein: CASSSRGTAGYTF
CDR3 DNA: TGTGCCAGCAGTTCCAGGGGAACGGCTGGCTACACCTTC

D gene: TRBD1
V gene: TRBV11-3
clone size: NA
J gene: TRBJ2-7
CDR3 protein: CASSLDGQGASNEQYF
CDR3 DNA: TGTGCCAGCAGCTTAGACGGGCAGGGGGCGTCCAACGAGCAGTACTTC

D gene: NA
V gene: TRBV10-3
clone size: NA
J gene: TRBJ1-1
CDR3 protein: CAISEQGNTEAFF
CDR3 DNA: TGTGCCATCAGTGAACAGGGGAACACTGAAGCTTTCTTT

D gene: NA
V gene: TRBV28
clone size: NA
J gene: TRBJ2-2
CDR3 protein: CASSDLRLEGAGELFF
CDR3 DNA: TGTGCCAGCAGTGACCTACGACTTGAGGGGGCCGGGGAGCTGTTTTTT

D gene: NA
V gene: TRBV30
clone size: NA
J gene: TRBJ2-4
CDR3 protein: CAWSGSVIGIQYF
CDR3 DNA: TGTGCCTGGAGTGGGTCGGTAATCGGCATTCAGTACTTC

D gene: TRBD1
V gene: TRBV27
clone size: NA
J gene: TRBJ2-2
CDR3 protein: CATRTGTGSTGELFF
CDR3 DNA: TGTGCCACTAGAACCGGGACAGGGAGCACCGGGGAGCTGTTTTTT

D gene: TRBD2
V gene: TRBV28
clone size: NA
J gene: TRBJ2-7
CDR3 protein: CASSRLAGVYEQYF
CDR3 DNA: TGTGCCAGCAGCAGACTAGCGGGGGTCTACGAGCAGTACTTC

D gene: TRBD1
V gene: TRBV11-3
clone size: NA
J gene: TRBJ2-3
CDR3 protein: CASSLGQGREGTDTQYF
CDR3 DNA: TGTGCCAGCAGCTTAGGACAGGGTCGGGAAGGCACAGATACGCAGTATTTT

D gene: TRBD2
V gene: TRBV20-1
clone size: NA
J gene: TRBJ2-5
CDR3 protein: CSASRLAEETQYF
CDR3 DNA: TGCAGTGCTAGTCGACTAGCGGAAGAGACCCAGTACTTC

D gene: NA
V gene: TRBV10-3
clone size: NA
J gene: TRBJ2-5
CDR3 protein: CAIRSREETQYF
CDR3 DNA: TGTGCCATCAGGTCCCGAGAAGAGACCCAGTACTTC

D gene: NA
V gene: TRBV2
clone size: once
J gene: TRBJ2-7
CDR3 protein: CASSVAPVGRTALYEQYF
CDR3 DNA: TGTGCCAGCAGTGTCGCTCCAGTGGGTCGGACAGCCCTCTACGAGCAGTACTTC

D gene: TRBD2
V gene: TRBV28
clone size: NA
J gene: TRBJ2-1
CDR3 protein: CASRSAGVVNEQFF
CDR3 DNA: TGTGCCAGCAGGTCAGCGGGAGTAGTCAATGAGCAGTTCTTC

D gene: NA
V gene: TRBV12-3/TRBV12-4
clone size: NA
J gene: TRBJ2-1
CDR3 protein: CASSLGPNEQFF
CDR3 DNA: TGTGCCAGCAGTTTGGGGCCCAATGAGCAGTTCTTC

D gene: NA
V gene: TRBV7-6
clone size: few
J gene: TRBJ1-6
CDR3 protein: CASSPRVGSNNSPLHF
CDR3 DNA: TGTGCCAGCAGCCCCCGGGTGGGTAGTAATAATTCACCCCTCCACTTT

D gene: NA
V gene: TRBV5-1
clone size: NA
J gene: TRBJ2-1
CDR3 protein: CASSQEQGWNEQFF
CDR3 DNA: TGCGCCAGCAGCCAGGAACAGGGTTGGAATGAGCAGTTCTTC

D gene: TRBD1
V gene: TRBV7-3
clone size: NA
J gene: TRBJ2-2
CDR3 protein: CASRLTGTGGTGELFF
CDR3 DNA: TGTGCCAGCAGGCTCACCGGGACAGGGGGCACCGGGGAGCTGTTTTTT

D gene: NA
V gene: TRBV6-1
clone size: NA
J gene: TRBJ2-5
CDR3 protein: CASSDWGRSETQYF
CDR3 DNA: TGTGCCAGCAGTGATTGGGGGCGGTCTGAGACCCAGTACTTC

D gene: TRBD1
V gene: TRBV5-1
clone size: NA
J gene: TRBJ2-1
CDR3 protein: CASSLAAGGSSYNEQFF
CDR3 DNA: TGCGCCAGCAGTCTGGCGGCAGGGGGAAGCTCCTACAATGAGCAGTTCTTC

D gene: TRBD1
V gene: TRBV5-1
clone size: NA
J gene: TRBJ2-1
CDR3 protein: CASSLAGSLTGTGNEQFF
CDR3 DNA: TGCGCCAGCAGCTTGGCCGGGTCCCTGACAGGGACGGGGAATGAGCAGTTCTTC

D gene: NA
V gene: TRBV19
clone size: NA
J gene: TRBJ1-4
CDR3 protein: CASRLYATNEKLFF
CDR3 DNA: TGTGCCAGTAGACTTTACGCAACTAATGAAAAACTGTTTTTT

D gene: TRBD2
V gene: TRBV2
clone size: NA
J gene: TRBJ2-7
CDR3 protein: CASIPQRGASYEQYF
CDR3 DNA: TGTGCCAGCATACCCCAGCGGGGGGCGTCCTACGAGCAGTACTTC

D gene: NA
V gene: TRBV11-2
clone size: NA
J gene: TRBJ2-3
CDR3 protein: CASSLAGFSNTQYF
CDR3 DNA: TGTGCCAGCAGCTTAGCGGGGTTTTCAAATACGCAGTATTTT

D gene: TRBD1
V gene: TRBV11-2
clone size: NA
J gene: TRBJ2-5
CDR3 protein: CASGNRGVKTQYF
CDR3 DNA: TGTGCCAGCGGAAACAGGGGTGTAAAGACCCAGTACTTC

D gene: TRBD1
V gene: TRBV19
clone size: NA
J gene: TRBJ2-2
CDR3 protein: CASSTGQGGTGELFF
CDR3 DNA: TGTGCCAGTAGTACGGGACAGGGGGGCACCGGGGAGCTGTTTTTT